Shown below are 10 T cell receptor beta chains from a single sample sequenced in a study of neurological immune-mediated disorders. TCRdb passed the 5' RACE reads through MiXCR, listing each CDR3 protein once. The repertoire holds 20,000 to 30,000 distinct CDR3 sequences, with around an eighth as singletons. Sequencing was done on a sample of PBMCs. These receptors came from a woman aged 55-69 years with HTLV-1-associated myelopathy (HAM/TSP).

This clonotype was counted many times. V and J are TRBV11-2 and TRBJ2-7, with 7 bases matching TRBD1. The V gene end was trimmed by 5 bases and the J gene end by 0 bases; junction bases not matched to a gene: 7. The CDR3 totals 15 residues. CDR1 and CDR2 from the germline V gene are SGHAT and FQNNGV. The CDR3 protein is CASSAGTVSSYEQYF. CDR3 in DNA: TGTGCCAGCAGCGCCGGGACAGTTTCCTCCTACGAGCAGTACTTC.

This clonotype has ten or more counts. This chain uses TRBV18 with TRBJ2-1; the D gene is possibly TRBD1 (6 bases). With 3 bases removed from V and 6 bases from J, the gap between germline ends came to 12 bases. Germline V gene data show CDR1 as KGHSH and CDR2 as LQKENI. This CDR3 spans 14 amino acids. The CDR3 loop reads CASSPITGSNEQFF. CDR3 DNA: TGTGCCAGCTCACCTATTACAGGGTCCAATGAGCAGTTCTTC.

This clonotype was found many times. CDR3 in DNA: TGTGCCAGCAGCTCACGGACTAGCGGGGGGGCAAACATTCAGTACTTC. It yields the protein CASSSRTSGGANIQYF. V is TRBV7-2 and J is TRBJ2-4; TRBD2 matches at 15 bases. This CDR3 is built from 16 residues. The germline CDR1 and CDR2 sequences are SGHTA and FQGNSA. V was clipped by 4 bases and J by 6 bases; unmatched bases: 4.

This clonotype was observed many times. This chain connects TRBV20-1 to TRBJ2-7; 14 bases agree with TRBD2. CDR1 is DFQATT and CDR2 is SNEGSKA in the germline V gene (reference sequence). This CDR3 comprises 16 residues. V trimming: 3 bases; J trimming: 2 bases; junction bases outside the gene matches: 6. The CDR3 spells CSARSGTSGGTYEQYF. The CDR3 DNA sequence: TGCAGTGCTAGGTCCGGGACTAGCGGGGGTACCTACGAGCAGTACTTC.

This clonotype was seen many times. This CDR3 is CSARDGKAGVRETQYF. The CDR3 DNA reads TGCAGTGCTAGAGATGGTAAAGCGGGAGTAAGGGAGACCCAGTACTTC. The chain employs TRBV20-1 and TRBJ2-5, with 8 bases lining up with TRBD2. V lost 0 bases, J lost 5 bases, and 11 bases stayed unmatched. Germline V lookup: CDR1 DFQATT, CDR2 SNEGSKA (reference sequence). The CDR3 spans 16 residues.

A word on this clonotype: No DNA is shown, since the ends of the CDR3 on it are uncertain; the CDR3 is the one TCRdb lists. The chain recombines TRBV5-6 with TRBJ1-5; TRBD1 was called by the table and not checked on the DNA. Per the germline V gene, CDR1 is SGHDT and CDR2 is YYEEEE. The CDR3 length equals 20 residues, ends included. This CDR3 is CASSFYICSASEDPGQPQHF.

In this sample, this clonotype turned up many times. This rearrangement joins TRBV27 to TRBJ2-7; D is undetermined. The CDR3 runs to 12 residues. The V gene's germline CDR1 is MNHEY and CDR2 SMNVEV (reference sequence). The germline V and J ends were trimmed by 8 bases and 0 bases, with 8 bases remaining between them. CDR3 loop: CASSDGSYEQYF. CDR3 in DNA: TGTGCCAGCTCGGACGGCTCCTACGAGCAGTACTTC.

This clonotype was detected ten times or more. J is TRBJ1-1 and V is TRBV5-1; the D is unclear. The ends were cut back, 4 bases at V and 0 bases at J, with 10 bases in the middle. The CDR3 loop spans 14 amino acids. CDR1 SGHRS and CDR2 YFSETQ come from the germline V gene. The CDR3 nucleotides read TGCGCCAGCAGCAAGGAAGATATGAACACTGAAGCTTTCTTT. Protein sequence: CASSKEDMNTEAFF.

This chain joins TRBV19 and TRBJ1-2; D is unclear. Deletions cut 7 bases from V and 2 bases from J, with 11 bases between. Germline CDR1 reads LNHDA; CDR2 reads SQIVND (reference sequence). The CDR3 totals 13 residues. The CDR3 region is CASNSRWNYGYTF. DNA of the CDR3: TGTGCCAGTAACAGCAGGTGGAACTATGGCTACACCTTC.

This clonotype was recorded many times. This chain links TRBV7-9 with TRBJ2-3; D is uncertain. Trimming left V 4 bases short and J 6 bases short, with 11 bases between. The CDR3 contains 13 residues. CDR1 and CDR2 (germline): SEHNR, FQNEAQ (reference sequence). The CDR3 region is CASSSRAWDTQYF. In DNA, the CDR3 is TGTGCCAGCAGCTCCCGGGCGTGGGATACGCAGTATTTT.